Each of the 3 T cell receptor beta chains below was sequenced from the same sample in a study of regulatory T cells in long-lasting Graves disease. To make TCR beta libraries, researchers used iRepertoire HTBI primers and Arm-PCR of CDR3 regions. A single record per CDR3 protein comes from TCRdb applying MiXCR to the multiplex PCR reads. Seen here are roughly 510,000 distinct CDR3 sequences, approximately 16% observed once, and the top ten hold around 12%. The time point here: newly diagnosed GD, antithyroid drugs for less than 3 months. There was RNA extracted from PBMCs, and the TCR library was made from it. These data were also reused for a study on T cells in Graves' hyperthyroidism and ophthalmopathy.

Sequenced material: peripheral blood mononuclear cells (PBMCs), taken at new diagnosis, from a patient treated with antithyroid drugs. All receptors derive from a man aged 18-30 years with Graves disease.

The CDR3, as DNA: TGTGCCAGCAGTCCCCTGGACCCCCCAGTTTCCGAGCAGTACTTC. Protein sequence: CASSPLDPPVSEQYF. The chain recombines TRBV27 with TRBJ2-7; D gene ambiguous. Germline CDR1 reads MNHEY; CDR2 reads SMNVEV (reference sequence). The CDR3 covers 15 residues. Trimming took off 5 bases at V and 6 bases at J, with 20 bases between the two ends.

This clonotype was picked up a small number of times. The J gene is TRBJ2-7, the V gene TRBV12-3 or TRBV12-4, with 14 bases aligning to TRBD2. This CDR3 is built from 15 residues. V was clipped by 7 bases and J by 2 bases; unmatched bases: 4. CDR3 DNA: TGTGCCAGCACCGAGGGACTAGCGGGAGCCTACGAGCAGTACTTC. Amino acid sequence: CASTEGLAGAYEQYF.

There are many counts of this clonotype. The chain is built from TRBV15 and TRBJ1-1, with no clear D. V lost 4 bases and J lost 2, with 5 bases in between. Germline CDR1 and CDR2: LNHNV and YYDKDF (reference sequence). This CDR3 contains 12 residues. In nucleotides, the CDR3 is TGTGCCACCAGCATAGGAAACACTGAAGCTTTCTTT. Translation gives CATSIGNTEAFF.